These 26 T cell receptor beta chains were sequenced from one sample in a study of blood T cell repertoires in COVID-19 (TCRdb year 2020). Library preparation employed the immunoSEQ multiplex PCR assay. This immuneACCESS table, as held by TCRdb, lists in-frame sequences with V and J called but not all clones. Of the missing ones, under half trace to an unresolved V gene in checked studies; the others have no known cause. The sample records 250,000 to 400,000 clones, approximately 88% of which are singletons. In total, the top ten clones hold under 2% of the sample. The specimen sequenced was peripheral blood. The source of these receptors is a woman aged 25 to 39 with COVID-19, enrolled during active disease.

The count of this clone is one. The chain employs TRBV15 and TRBJ1-1, with 7 positions matching TRBD1. The CDR3 consists of 17 residues. V was pared by 0 bases and J by 2 bases, with 9 bases of the junction left unmatched. Germline V gene sequence: CDR1 LNHNV, CDR2 YYDKDF (reference sequence). CDR3 nucleotide sequence: TGTGCCACCAGCAGAGATCTAGGGACAGCGGTTAACACTGAAGCTTTCTTT. Its translation is CATSRDLGTAVNTEAFF.

V usage is TRBV3-1 (or the pseudogene TRBV3-2) and J usage is TRBJ2-6; 10 bases are shared with TRBD1. The trim removed 5 bases at V and 0 bases at J, leaving 7 bases unmatched. CDR1 is LGHDT, CDR2 YNNKEL, per germline (reference sequence). CDR3 size: 18 residues. In nucleotides, the CDR3 is TGTGCCAGCAGCAAAAGACAGGGGGCAAGCTCTGGGGCCAACGTCCTGACTTTC. The encoded protein is CASSKRQGASSGANVLTF.

The V gene is TRBV6-5, the J gene TRBJ2-7; the match to TRBD2 covers 7 bases. The length of the CDR3 is 13 residues. V shed 11 bases, J shed 3 bases, and the junction held 10 bases outside the gene matches. Germline CDR1 and CDR2: MNHEY and SVGAGI. CDR3 sequence (DNA): TGTGCCGGACTAGGTCTCCGAAACTACGAGCAGTACTTC. Encoded protein: CAGLGLRNYEQYF.

The chain has TRBV5-4 and TRBJ1-4, with 7 bases lining up with TRBD1. The CDR3 has 14 amino acids. Germline values: CDR1 SGHNT, CDR2 YYREEE (reference sequence). Trimming took 2 bases from V and 6 from J; bases not matched to a gene: 4. The CDR3 sequence: CASSFWDRHEKLFF. CDR3 sequence (DNA): TGTGCCAGCAGCTTTTGGGACAGACATGAAAAACTGTTTTTT.

The gene calls are TRBV6-4 and TRBJ2-7; possibly TRBD1 for D (5 bases). Deletions cut 0 bases from V and 0 bases from J, with 12 bases between. Germline CDR1 is MRHNA and CDR2 is SNTAGT. This CDR3 is 16 amino acids long. The CDR3 DNA reads as TGTGCCAGCAGTGACTCGACACAGGCAAGCTCCTACGAGCAGTACTTC. The encoded protein is CASSDSTQASSYEQYF.

This chain links TRBV6-2 or TRBV6-3 with TRBJ2-5; 12 nucleotides agree with TRBD2. This CDR3 has 18 residues. The trim removed 4 bases at V and 3 bases at J, leaving 12 bases unmatched. From germline, CDR1 is MNHEY and CDR2 SVGEGT. CDR3 coding DNA: TGTGCCAGCAGTTGGAGGACTAGCGGGGCTTACATGAAAGAGACCCAGTACTTC. This translates into CASSWRTSGAYMKETQYF.

The chain has TRBV10-3 and TRBJ2-1, with D perhaps matching TRBD2 (5 bases). V was cut by 4 bases and J by 2 bases, with 12 bases left in between. The CDR3 contains 15 residues. Germline-derived CDR1 and CDR2 are ENHRY and SYGVKD. CDR3 protein: CAISGREGPYNEQFF. CDR3 bases: TGTGCCATCAGTGGCCGGGAAGGGCCCTACAATGAGCAGTTCTTC.

The V and J genes are TRBV15 and TRBJ2-1; 8 nucleotides match TRBD1. CDR1 is LNHNV, CDR2 YYDKDF, per germline (reference sequence). This CDR3 has 14 amino acids. V dropped 5 bases and J dropped 7; count of bases not matched to a gene: 7. The CDR3 DNA reads TGTGCCACCAGCTTGACCAACAGGGGGAATGAGCAGTTCTTC. This gives the protein CATSLTNRGNEQFF.

The J gene is TRBJ1-3, the V gene TRBV6-2 or TRBV6-3; 7 bases are a match to TRBD1. V was pared by 8 bases and J by 0 bases, with 13 bases of the junction left unmatched. The germline gives CDR1 MNHEY, CDR2 SVGEGT. The CDR3 contains 17 residues. CDR3 region: CASRPVIGTDSGNTIYF. CDR3 bases: TGTGCCAGCCGCCCTGTTATCGGGACAGACTCTGGAAACACCATATATTTT.

The chain has TRBV4-2 and TRBJ2-2; the match to TRBD2 covers 11 bases. This CDR3 is 18 amino acids long. J lost 0 bases, V lost 0 bases, and 3 bases had no gene match. CDR1 LGHNA and CDR2 YNFKEQ come from the germline V gene. CDR3 DNA sequence: TGTGCCAGCAGCCAAGATCTAGCGGGGGGCGCGAACACCGGGGAGCTGTTTTTT. Its translation: CASSQDLAGGANTGELFF.

V and J are TRBV7-2 and TRBJ2-7, with D unresolved. CDR1 and CDR2 from the germline V gene are SGHTA and FQGNSA. The CDR3 is made up of 14 amino acids. V was cut by 1 base and J by 6 bases, with 13 bases left in between. The CDR3 nucleotides read TGTGCCAGCAGCTTAGTGGCCAGTCTCGCCGAGCAGTACTTC. It yields the protein CASSLVASLAEQYF.

Comments on this clone: Other nucleotide sequences from this sample produce the same CDR3. V gene TRBV30 combines with J gene TRBJ2-5; D perhaps matches TRBD2 (6 bases). Between the trimmed V and J ends, which lost 3 bases and 1 base, there was a span of 9 bases. CDR1 GTSNPN and CDR2 SVGIG come from the germline V gene (reference sequence). This CDR3 is 13 amino acids long. In nucleotides, the CDR3 is TGTGCCTGGAGCCGCGGGACCCAAGAGACCCAGTACTTC. Its protein is CAWSRGTQETQYF.

This clone was detected only a few times. This chain joins TRBV2 and TRBJ1-1; 12 positions match TRBD1. Unmatched junction bases numbered 7, after V lost 2 bases and J lost 3 bases. The CDR3 has 17 residues. Per germline, CDR1 SNHLY and CDR2 FYNNEI. DNA of the CDR3: TGTGCCAGCAGTGAATGGGGACAGGGGGCATCGGACACTGAAGCTTTCTTT. Amino acid sequence: CASSEWGQGASDTEAFF.

This sequence joins TRBV29-1 and TRBJ1-2; D is ambiguous. The CDR3 length is 12 residues. Deletions cut 6 bases from V and 8 bases from J, with 16 bases between. The V gene's germline CDR1 is SQVTM and CDR2 ANQGSEA. CDR3 in amino acids: CSVPTYPQGYTF. CDR3 nucleotides: TGCAGCGTCCCAACATACCCTCAGGGCTACACCTTC.

This clone appeared a few times. This chain links TRBV12-1 with TRBJ2-7; the table's D call of TRBD2 was not tested on the DNA. TRBV12-1 is a pseudogene locus. CDR3 length: 16 amino acids. The chain's CDR3 is CASSLLARGDFYEQYV. The CDR3 nucleotides are TGTGCCAGCAGCTTACTAGCCCGGGGGGATTTCTACGAGCAGTACGTC.

V is TRBV7-8 and J is TRBJ2-7; the match to TRBD1 covers 7 bases. The CDR3 has 13 amino acids. Germline assignment: CDR1 SGHVS and CDR2 FQNEAQ. The V segment lost 5 bases and the J segment 2 bases; nucleotides outside the gene matches: 3. Here the CDR3 DNA reads TGTGCCAGCAGCCAAGGGACAGCCTACGAGCAGTACTTC. It encodes CASSQGTAYEQYF.

The sample holds a few counts of this clone. J is TRBJ2-5 and V is TRBV6-4; 12 positions match TRBD2. Germline CDR1 reads MRHNA; CDR2 reads SNTAGT. The trim removed 5 bases at V and 1 base at J, leaving 2 bases unmatched. The CDR3 spans 15 residues. The CDR3 region has the DNA TGTGCCAGCAGTCCTAGCGGGGGGGGCCAAGAGACCCAGTACTTC. Protein: CASSPSGGGQETQYF.

V and J are TRBV14 and TRBJ1-3; TRBD1 aligns across 8 bases. Losses at the gene ends were 4 bases for V and 5 bases for J; bases not matched to a gene: 4. The CDR3 runs to 14 residues. CDR1 is SGHDN, CDR2 FVKESK, per germline. The CDR3 DNA follows: TGTGCCAGCAGCCCCCAGGGGGCCAGAAACACCATATATTTT. Translated: CASSPQGARNTIYF.

The chain is built from TRBV6-5 and TRBJ1-1, with a weak D call TRBD1 (5 bases). The CDR3 is 14 residues long. Trimming left V 3 bases short and J 5 bases short, with 13 bases between. From germline, CDR1 is MNHEY and CDR2 SVGAGI. CDR3 nucleotide sequence: TGTGCCAGCAGTTATTTGATTGGGGGGACTGAAGCTTTCTTT. Its translation is CASSYLIGGTEAFF.

J is TRBJ2-5 and V is TRBV2, with TRBD2 matching 7 bases. J gave up 5 bases and V 7 bases, and 16 bases lay outside the gene matches. CDR3 length: 16 residues. Germline lookup yields CDR1 SNHLY and CDR2 FYNNEI. This chain's CDR3 is CASKREGGNSWETQYF. Here the CDR3 DNA reads TGTGCCAGCAAACGAGAGGGAGGGAACTCCTGGGAGACCCAGTACTTC.

The rearrangement links TRBV2 to TRBJ1-5; D is perhaps TRBD1 (5 bases). V was pared by 5 bases and J by 3 bases, with 11 bases between. From germline, CDR1 is SNHLY and CDR2 FYNNEI. The CDR3 contains 14 residues. CDR3 in amino acids: CASSKGALNQPQHF. Written as DNA, the CDR3 is TGTGCCAGCAGTAAAGGGGCCCTCAATCAGCCCCAGCATTTT. Full variable domain (rest looked up from reference TRBV2 and TRBJ1-5): EPEVTQTPSHQVTQMGQEVILRCVPISNHLYFYWYRQILGQKVEFLVSFYNNEISEKSEIFDDQFSVERPDGSNFTLKIRSTKLEDSAMYFCASSKGALNQPQHFGDGTRLSIL.

V usage is TRBV5-1 and J usage is TRBJ1-4; 9 bases are shared with TRBD1. Trimming removed 4 bases from V and 4 bases from J; junction bases left unmatched: 5. This CDR3 has 15 residues. Germline CDR1 reads SGHRS; CDR2 reads YFSETQ. The CDR3 loop reads CASSLEGQGNEKLFF. Written as DNA, the CDR3 is TGCGCCAGCAGCCTGGAGGGACAGGGTAATGAAAAACTGTTTTTT.

The chain couples TRBV25-1 to TRBJ1-1; 8 bases agree with TRBD1. There are 16 residues in the CDR3. Trimming took 0 bases from V and 2 from J; bases not matched to a gene: 5. Germline V lookup: CDR1 MGHDK, CDR2 SYGVNS. The CDR3 sequence is CASSEYPTGANTEAFF. The CDR3 DNA follows: TGTGCCAGCAGTGAATACCCGACAGGGGCCAACACTGAAGCTTTCTTT.

The chain combines TRBV30 with TRBJ1-2, with D hard to call. The CDR3 runs to 13 residues. The germline V gene encodes CDR1 GTSNPN and CDR2 SVGIG (reference sequence). V was cut by 2 bases and J by 6 bases, with 13 bases left in between. CDR3 bases: TGTGCCTGGAGTTTTAGCGGTAAAGATGGCTACACCTTC. Translated: CAWSFSGKDGYTF. The whole variable domain, remainder taken from reference TRBV30 and TRBJ1-2, is SQTIHQWPATLVQPVGSPLSLECTVEGTSNPNLYWYRQAAGRGLQLLFYSVGIGQISSEVPQNLSASRPQDRQFILSSKKLLLSDSGFYLCAWSFSGKDGYTFGSGTRLTVV.

This clone was counted a few times. This chain links TRBV6-1 with TRBJ1-3; weak D call: TRBD1 (6 bases). Germline CDR1 is MNHNS and CDR2 is SASEGT. Trimming left V 2 bases short and J 2 bases short, with 7 bases between. The CDR3 loop spans 14 amino acids. The CDR3 loop reads CASSEQGTGNTIYF. The CDR3 DNA sequence: TGTGCCAGCAGTGAACAGGGGACTGGAAACACCATATATTTT.

This rearrangement joins TRBV18 to TRBJ1-5; 8 positions match TRBD1. After removal of 4 bases from V and 7 bases from J, the junction contained 9 bases not matched to a gene. Germline loops: CDR1 KGHSH, CDR2 LQKENI. The CDR3 length is 15 residues. The CDR3 sequence is CASSLRTGRRQPQHF. CDR3 nucleotide sequence: TGTGCCAGCTCACTACGGACAGGGAGGAGGCAGCCCCAGCATTTT.